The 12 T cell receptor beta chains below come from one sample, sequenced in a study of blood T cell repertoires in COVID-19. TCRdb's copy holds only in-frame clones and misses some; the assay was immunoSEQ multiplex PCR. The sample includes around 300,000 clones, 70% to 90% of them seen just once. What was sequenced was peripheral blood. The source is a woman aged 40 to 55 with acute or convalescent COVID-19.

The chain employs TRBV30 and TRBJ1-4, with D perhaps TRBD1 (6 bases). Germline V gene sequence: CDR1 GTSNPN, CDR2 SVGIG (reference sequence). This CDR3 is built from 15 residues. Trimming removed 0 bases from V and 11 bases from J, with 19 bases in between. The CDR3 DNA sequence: TGTGCCTGGAGTGTCCACCTAGCAGGGCAGGGGAAACTGTTTTTT. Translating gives CAWSVHLAGQGKLFF.

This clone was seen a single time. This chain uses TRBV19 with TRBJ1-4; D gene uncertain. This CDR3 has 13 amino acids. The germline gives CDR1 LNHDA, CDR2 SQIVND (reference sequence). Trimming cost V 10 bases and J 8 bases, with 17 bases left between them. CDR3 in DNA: TGTGCCACCCTTCGGAGGCAAAGCGAAAAACTGTTTTTT. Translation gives CATLRRQSEKLFF. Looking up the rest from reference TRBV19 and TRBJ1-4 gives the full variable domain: DGGITQSPKYLFRKEGQNVTLSCEQNLNHDAMYWYRQDPGQGLRLIYYSQIVNDFQKGDIAEGYSVSREKKESFPLTVTSAQKNPTAFYLCATLRRQSEKLFFGSGTQLSVL.

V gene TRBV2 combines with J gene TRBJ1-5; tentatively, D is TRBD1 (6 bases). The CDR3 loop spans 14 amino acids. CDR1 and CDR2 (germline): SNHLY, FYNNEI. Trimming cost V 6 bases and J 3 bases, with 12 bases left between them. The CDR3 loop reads CASRVRDTNQPQHF. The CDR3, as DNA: TGTGCCAGCAGGGTCCGGGACACCAATCAGCCCCAGCATTTT. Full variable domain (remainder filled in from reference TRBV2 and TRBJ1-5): EPEVTQTPSHQVTQMGQEVILRCVPISNHLYFYWYRQILGQKVEFLVSFYNNEISEKSEIFDDQFSVERPDGSNFTLKIRSTKLEDSAMYFCASRVRDTNQPQHFGDGTRLSIL.

The CDR3 sequence: CASSSGPGQGKTSNQPQHF. The CDR3 DNA reads TGTGCCAGCAGCTCTGGCCCGGGACAGGGAAAAACTAGCAATCAGCCCCAGCATTTT. The rearrangement joins TRBV5-4 to TRBJ1-5, with TRBD1 matching over 9 bases. CDR1 SGHNT and CDR2 YYREEE come from the germline V gene (reference sequence). The CDR3 is 19 amino acids. V dropped 3 bases and J dropped 0; count of bases not matched to a gene: 13.

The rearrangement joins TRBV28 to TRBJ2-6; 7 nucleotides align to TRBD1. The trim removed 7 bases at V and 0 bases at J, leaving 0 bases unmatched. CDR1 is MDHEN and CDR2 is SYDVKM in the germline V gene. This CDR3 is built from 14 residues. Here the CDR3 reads CASTGGSGANVLTF. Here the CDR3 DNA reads TGTGCCAGCACAGGGGGCTCTGGGGCCAACGTCCTGACTTTC.

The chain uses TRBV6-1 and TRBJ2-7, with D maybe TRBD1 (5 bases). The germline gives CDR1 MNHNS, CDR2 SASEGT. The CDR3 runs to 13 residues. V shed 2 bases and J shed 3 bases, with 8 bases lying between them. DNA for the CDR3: TGTGCCAGCAGTGAAAGGGGCGGCTACGAGCAGTACGTC. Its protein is CASSERGGYEQYV.

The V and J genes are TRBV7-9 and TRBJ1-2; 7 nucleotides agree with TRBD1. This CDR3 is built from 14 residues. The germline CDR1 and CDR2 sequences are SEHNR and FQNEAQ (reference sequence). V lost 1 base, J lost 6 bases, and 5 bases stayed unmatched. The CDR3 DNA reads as TGTGCCAGCAGCTTAGAAGGCAGGGGGGATGGCTACACCTTC. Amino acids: CASSLEGRGDGYTF.

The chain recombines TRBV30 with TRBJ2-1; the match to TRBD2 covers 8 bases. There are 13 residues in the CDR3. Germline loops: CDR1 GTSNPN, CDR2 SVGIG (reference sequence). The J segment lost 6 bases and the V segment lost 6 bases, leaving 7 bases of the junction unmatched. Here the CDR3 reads CACASGSGNEQFF. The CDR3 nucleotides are TGTGCCTGCGCTAGCGGGTCGGGCAATGAGCAGTTCTTC.

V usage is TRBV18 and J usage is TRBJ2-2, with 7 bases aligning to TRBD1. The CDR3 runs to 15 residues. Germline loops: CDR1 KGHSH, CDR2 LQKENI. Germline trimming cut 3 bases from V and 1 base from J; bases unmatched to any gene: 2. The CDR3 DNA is TGTGCCAGCTCACCTCGACAGGGGAACACCGGGGAGCTGTTTTTT. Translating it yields CASSPRQGNTGELFF.

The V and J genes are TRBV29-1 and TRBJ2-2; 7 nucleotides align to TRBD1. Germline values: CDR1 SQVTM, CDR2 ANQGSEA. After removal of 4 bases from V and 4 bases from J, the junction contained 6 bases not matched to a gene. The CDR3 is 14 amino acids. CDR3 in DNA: TGCAGCGTTGCTGCAGGGGGTATCACCGGGGAGCTGTTTTTT. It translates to CSVAAGGITGELFF.

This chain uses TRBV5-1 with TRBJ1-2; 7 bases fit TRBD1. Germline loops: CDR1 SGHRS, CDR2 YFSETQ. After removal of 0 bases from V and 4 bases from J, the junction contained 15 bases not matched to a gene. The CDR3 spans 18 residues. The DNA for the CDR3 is TGCGCCAGCAGCTTGGAAGGGGGCGGAATCCCTATCCCCTATGGCTACACCTTC. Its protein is CASSLEGGGIPIPYGYTF.

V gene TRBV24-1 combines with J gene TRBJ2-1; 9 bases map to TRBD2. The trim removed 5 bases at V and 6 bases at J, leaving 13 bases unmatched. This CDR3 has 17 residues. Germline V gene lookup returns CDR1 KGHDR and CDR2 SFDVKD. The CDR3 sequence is CATSVRLETSGPNEQFF. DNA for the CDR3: TGTGCCACCAGTGTTAGATTAGAAACTAGCGGGCCCAATGAGCAGTTCTTC.